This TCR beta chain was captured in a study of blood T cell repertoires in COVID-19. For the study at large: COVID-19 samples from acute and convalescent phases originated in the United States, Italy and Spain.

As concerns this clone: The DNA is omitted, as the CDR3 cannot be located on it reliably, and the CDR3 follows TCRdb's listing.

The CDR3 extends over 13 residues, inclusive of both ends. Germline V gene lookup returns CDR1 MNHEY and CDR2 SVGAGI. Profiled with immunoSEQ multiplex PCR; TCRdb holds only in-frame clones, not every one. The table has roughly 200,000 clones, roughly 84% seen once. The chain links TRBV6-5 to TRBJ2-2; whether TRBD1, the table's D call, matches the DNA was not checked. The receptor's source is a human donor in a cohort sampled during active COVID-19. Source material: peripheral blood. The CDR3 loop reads CASTRQYFGELFF.